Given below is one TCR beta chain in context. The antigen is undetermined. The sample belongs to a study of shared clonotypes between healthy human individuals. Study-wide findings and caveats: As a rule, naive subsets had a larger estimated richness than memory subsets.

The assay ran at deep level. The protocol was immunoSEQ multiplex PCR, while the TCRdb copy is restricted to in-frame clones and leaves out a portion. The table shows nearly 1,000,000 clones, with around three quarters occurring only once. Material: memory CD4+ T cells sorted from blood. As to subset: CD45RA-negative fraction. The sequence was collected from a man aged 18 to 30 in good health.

The CDR3 spells CASSLSTGAITNEKLFF. CDR3 nucleotide sequence: TGTGCCAGCAGCCTCAGCACAGGGGCGATCACTAATGAAAAACTGTTTTTT. The chain couples TRBV5-6 to TRBJ1-4; the match to TRBD1 covers 7 bases. Germline CDR1 reads SGHDT; CDR2 reads YYEEEE. This CDR3 is built from 17 residues. V shed 4 bases, J shed 2 bases, and the junction held 11 bases outside the gene matches.